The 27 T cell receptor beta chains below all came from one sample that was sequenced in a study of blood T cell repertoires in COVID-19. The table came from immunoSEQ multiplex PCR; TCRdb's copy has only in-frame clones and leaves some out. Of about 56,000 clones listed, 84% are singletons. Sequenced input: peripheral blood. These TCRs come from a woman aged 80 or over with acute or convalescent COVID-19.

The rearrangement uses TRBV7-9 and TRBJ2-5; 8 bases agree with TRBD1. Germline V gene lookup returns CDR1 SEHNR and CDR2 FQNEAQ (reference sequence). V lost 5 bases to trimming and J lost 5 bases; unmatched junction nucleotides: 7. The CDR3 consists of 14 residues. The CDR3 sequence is CASSATGGRETQYF. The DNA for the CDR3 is TGTGCCAGCAGCGCAACAGGGGGGAGGGAGACCCAGTACTTC.

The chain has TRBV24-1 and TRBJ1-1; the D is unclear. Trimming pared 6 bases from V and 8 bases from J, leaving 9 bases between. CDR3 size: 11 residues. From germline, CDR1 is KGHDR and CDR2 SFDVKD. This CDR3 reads CATSRTAEAFF. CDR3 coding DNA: TGTGCCACCAGTCGAACAGCAGAAGCTTTCTTT.

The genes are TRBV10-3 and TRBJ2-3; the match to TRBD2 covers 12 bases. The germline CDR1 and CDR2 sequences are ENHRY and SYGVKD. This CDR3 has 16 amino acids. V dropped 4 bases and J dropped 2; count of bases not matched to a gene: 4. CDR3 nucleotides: TGTGCCATCAGTGGGGGACTAGCGGGTTCCACAGATACGCAGTATTTT. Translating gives CAISGGLAGSTDTQYF.

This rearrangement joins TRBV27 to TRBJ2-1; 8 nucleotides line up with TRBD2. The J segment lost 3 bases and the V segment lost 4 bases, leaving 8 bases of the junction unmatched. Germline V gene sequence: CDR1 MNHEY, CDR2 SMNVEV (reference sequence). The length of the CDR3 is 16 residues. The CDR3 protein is CASSYFGTSVYNEQFF. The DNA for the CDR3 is TGTGCCAGCAGTTATTTCGGGACTAGTGTCTACAATGAGCAGTTCTTC.

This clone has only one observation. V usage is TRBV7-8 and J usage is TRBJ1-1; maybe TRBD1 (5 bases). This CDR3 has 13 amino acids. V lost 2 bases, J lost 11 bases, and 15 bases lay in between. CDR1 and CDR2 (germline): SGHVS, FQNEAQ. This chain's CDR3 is CASSLKVGSGAFF. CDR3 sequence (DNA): TGTGCCAGCAGCTTAAAAGTTGGGTCAGGGGCTTTCTTT.

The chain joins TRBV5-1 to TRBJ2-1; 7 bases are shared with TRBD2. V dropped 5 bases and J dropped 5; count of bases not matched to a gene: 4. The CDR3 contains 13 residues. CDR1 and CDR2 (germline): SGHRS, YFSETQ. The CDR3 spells CASRSGTDNEQFF. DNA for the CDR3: TGCGCCAGCAGGAGCGGGACCGACAATGAGCAGTTCTTC.

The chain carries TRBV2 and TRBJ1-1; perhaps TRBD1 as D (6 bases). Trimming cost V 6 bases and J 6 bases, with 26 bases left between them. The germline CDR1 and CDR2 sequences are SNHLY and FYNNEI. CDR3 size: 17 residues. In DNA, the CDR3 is TGTGCCAGCAGCGCCACAGGGAACGGGAAGGTTGGGGCTGAAGCTTTCTTT. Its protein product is CASSATGNGKVGAEAFF.

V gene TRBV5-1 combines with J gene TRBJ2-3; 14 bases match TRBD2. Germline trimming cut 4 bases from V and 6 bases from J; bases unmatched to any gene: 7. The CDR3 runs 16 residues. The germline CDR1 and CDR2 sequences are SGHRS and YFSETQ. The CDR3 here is CASSPGLAGAADTQYF. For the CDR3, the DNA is TGCGCCAGCAGCCCGGGACTAGCGGGGGCCGCGGATACGCAGTATTTT.

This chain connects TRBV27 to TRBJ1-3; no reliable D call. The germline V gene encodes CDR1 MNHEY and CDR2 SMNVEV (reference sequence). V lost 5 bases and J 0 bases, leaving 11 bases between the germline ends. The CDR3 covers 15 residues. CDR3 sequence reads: CASSRRGYSGNTIYF. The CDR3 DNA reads TGTGCCAGCAGTCGACGCGGGTACTCTGGAAACACCATATATTTT.

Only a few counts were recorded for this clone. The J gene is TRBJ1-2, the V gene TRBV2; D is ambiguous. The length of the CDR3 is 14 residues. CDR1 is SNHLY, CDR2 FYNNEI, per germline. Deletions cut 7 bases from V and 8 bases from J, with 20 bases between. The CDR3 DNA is TGTGCCAGCAATCCCCCGGGCGGGGTACGAGGCTACACCTTC. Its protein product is CASNPPGGVRGYTF.

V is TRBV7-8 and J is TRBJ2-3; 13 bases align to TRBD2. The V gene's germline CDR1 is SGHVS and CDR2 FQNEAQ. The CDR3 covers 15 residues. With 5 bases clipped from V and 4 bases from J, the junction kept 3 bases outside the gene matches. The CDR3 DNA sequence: TGTGCCAGCAGCACTAGCGGGGGGGCCCCAGATACGCAGTATTTT. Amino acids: CASSTSGGAPDTQYF. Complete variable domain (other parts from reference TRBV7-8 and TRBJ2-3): GAGVSQSPRYKVAKRGQDVALRCDPISGHVSLFWYQQALGQGPEFLTYFQNEAQLDKSGLPSDRFFAERPEGSVSTLKIQRTQQEDSAVYLCASSTSGGAPDTQYFGPGTRLTVL.

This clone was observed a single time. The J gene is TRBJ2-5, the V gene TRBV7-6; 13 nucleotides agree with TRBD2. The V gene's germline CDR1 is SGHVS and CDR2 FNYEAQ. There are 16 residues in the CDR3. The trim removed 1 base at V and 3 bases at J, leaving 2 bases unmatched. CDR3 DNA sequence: TGTGCCAGCAGCTTAGGACTAGCGGGGGGAAAAGAGACCCAGTACTTC. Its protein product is CASSLGLAGGKETQYF.

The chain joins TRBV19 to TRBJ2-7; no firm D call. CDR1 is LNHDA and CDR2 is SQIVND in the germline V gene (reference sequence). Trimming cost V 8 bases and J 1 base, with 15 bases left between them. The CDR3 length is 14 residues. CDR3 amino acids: CASASSSSSYEQYF. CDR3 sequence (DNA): TGTGCCAGTGCATCTAGTAGTTCATCCTACGAGCAGTACTTC. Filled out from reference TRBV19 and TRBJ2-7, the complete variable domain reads DGGITQSPKYLFRKEGQNVTLSCEQNLNHDAMYWYRQDPGQGLRLIYYSQIVNDFQKGDIAEGYSVSREKKESFPLTVTSAQKNPTAFYLCASASSSSSYEQYFGPGTRLTVT.

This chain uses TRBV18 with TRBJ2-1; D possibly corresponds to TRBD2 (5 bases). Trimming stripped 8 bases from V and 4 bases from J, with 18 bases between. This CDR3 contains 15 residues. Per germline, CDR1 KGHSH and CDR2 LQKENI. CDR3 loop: CASRTSRTSYNEQFF. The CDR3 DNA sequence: TGTGCCAGCCGCACCTCCCGGACTTCTTACAATGAGCAGTTCTTC.

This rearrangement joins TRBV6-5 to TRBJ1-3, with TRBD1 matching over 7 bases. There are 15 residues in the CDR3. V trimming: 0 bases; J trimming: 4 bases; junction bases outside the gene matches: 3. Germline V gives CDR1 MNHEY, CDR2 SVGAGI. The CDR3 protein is CASSYSGTAGNTIYF. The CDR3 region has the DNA TGTGCCAGCAGTTACTCAGGGACAGCAGGAAACACCATATATTTT.

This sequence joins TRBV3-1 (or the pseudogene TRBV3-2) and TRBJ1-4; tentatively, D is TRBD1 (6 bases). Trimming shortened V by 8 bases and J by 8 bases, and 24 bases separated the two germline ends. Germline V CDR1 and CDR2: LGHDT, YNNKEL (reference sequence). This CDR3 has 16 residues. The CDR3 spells CASGPGGGRKEEKLFF. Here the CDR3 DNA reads TGTGCCAGCGGACCCGGGGGGGGCAGGAAGGAGGAAAAACTGTTTTTT.

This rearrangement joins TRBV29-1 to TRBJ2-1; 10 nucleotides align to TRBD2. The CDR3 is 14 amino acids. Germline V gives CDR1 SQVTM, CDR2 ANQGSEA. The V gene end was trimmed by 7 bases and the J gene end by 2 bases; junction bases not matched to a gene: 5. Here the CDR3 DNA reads TGCAGCGCAAAGCGGGGGGGCACCTACAATGAGCAGTTCTTC. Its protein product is CSAKRGGTYNEQFF.

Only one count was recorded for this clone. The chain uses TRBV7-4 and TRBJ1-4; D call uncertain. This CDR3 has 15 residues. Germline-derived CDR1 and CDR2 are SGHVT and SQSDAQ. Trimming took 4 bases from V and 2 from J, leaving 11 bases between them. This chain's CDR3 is CASSSGGETNEKLFF. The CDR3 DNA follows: TGTGCCAGCAGCTCGGGCGGGGAGACTAATGAAAAACTGTTTTTT. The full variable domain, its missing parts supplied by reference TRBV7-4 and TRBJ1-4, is GAGVSQSPRYKVAKRGRDVALRCDSISGHVTLYWYRQTLGQGSEVLTYSQSDAQRDKSGRPSGRFSAERPERSVSTLKIQRTEQGDSAVYLCASSSGGETNEKLFFGSGTQLSVL.

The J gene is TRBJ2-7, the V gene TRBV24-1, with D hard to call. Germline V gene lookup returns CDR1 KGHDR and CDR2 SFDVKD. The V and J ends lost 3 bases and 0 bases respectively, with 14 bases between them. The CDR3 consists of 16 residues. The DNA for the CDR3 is TGTGCCACCAGTGATCCCGGTGCAGGCGACTCCTACGAGCAGTACTTC. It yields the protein CATSDPGAGDSYEQYF.

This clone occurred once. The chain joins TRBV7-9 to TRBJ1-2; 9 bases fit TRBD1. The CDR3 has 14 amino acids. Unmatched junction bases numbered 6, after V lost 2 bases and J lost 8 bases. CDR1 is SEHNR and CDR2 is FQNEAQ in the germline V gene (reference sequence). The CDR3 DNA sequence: TGTGCCAGCAGCTTACCGCGACAGGGGGTGGGCTACACCTTC. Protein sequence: CASSLPRQGVGYTF. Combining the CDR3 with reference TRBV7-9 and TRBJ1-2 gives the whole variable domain DTGVSQNPRHKITKRGQNVTFRCDPISEHNRLYWYRQTLGQGPEFLTYFQNEAQLEKSRLLSDRFSAERPKGSFSTLEIQRTEQGDSAMYLCASSLPRQGVGYTFGSGTRLTVV.

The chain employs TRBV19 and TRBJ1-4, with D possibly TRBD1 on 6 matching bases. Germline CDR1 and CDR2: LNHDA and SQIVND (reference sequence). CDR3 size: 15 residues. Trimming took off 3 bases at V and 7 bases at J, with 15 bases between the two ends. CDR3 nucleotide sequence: TGTGCCAGTAGTATGGGTACAGGGTCCCCTGAAAAACTGTTTTTT. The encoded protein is CASSMGTGSPEKLFF.

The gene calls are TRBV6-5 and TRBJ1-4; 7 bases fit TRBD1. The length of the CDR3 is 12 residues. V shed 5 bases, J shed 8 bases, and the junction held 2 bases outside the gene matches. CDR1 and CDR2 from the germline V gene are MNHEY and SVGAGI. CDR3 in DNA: TGTGCCAGCAGTCTACAGGGGGAAAAACTGTTTTTT. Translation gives CASSLQGEKLFF.

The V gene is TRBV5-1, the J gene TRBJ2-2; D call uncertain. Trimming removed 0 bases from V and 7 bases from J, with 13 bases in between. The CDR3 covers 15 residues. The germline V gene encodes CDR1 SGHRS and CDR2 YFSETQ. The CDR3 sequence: CASSLGHPIYGELFF. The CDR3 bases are TGCGCCAGCAGCTTGGGACATCCTATCTACGGGGAGCTGTTTTTT.

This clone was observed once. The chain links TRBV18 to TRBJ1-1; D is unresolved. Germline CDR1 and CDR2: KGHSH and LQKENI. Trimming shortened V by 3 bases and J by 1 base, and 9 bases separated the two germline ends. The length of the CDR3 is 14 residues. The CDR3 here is CASSPRRENTEAFF. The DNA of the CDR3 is TGTGCCAGCTCACCTCGACGGGAGAACACTGAAGCTTTCTTT.

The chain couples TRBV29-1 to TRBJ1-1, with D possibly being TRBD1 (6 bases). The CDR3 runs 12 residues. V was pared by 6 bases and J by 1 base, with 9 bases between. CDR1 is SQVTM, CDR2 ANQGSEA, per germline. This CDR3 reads CSVVRGNTEAFF. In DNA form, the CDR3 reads TGCAGCGTGGTCAGGGGGAACACTGAAGCTTTCTTT.

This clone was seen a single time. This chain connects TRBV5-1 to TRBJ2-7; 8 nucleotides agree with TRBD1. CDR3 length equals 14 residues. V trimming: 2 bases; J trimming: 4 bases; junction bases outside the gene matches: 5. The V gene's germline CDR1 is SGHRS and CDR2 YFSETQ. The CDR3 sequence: CASSLQGVPYEQYF. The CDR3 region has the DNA TGCGCCAGCAGCTTACAGGGGGTACCGTACGAGCAGTACTTC.

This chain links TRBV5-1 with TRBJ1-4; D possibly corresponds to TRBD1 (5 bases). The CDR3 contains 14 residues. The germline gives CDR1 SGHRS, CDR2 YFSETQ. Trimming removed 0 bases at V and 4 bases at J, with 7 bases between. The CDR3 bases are TGCGCCAGCAGCTTGGGGGGCAATAATGAAAAACTGTTTTTT. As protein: CASSLGGNNEKLFF.